This T cell receptor beta chain was identified during a study of control samples from healthy donors and cancer patients. Only in-frame clones appear in the TCRdb table, and some are missing; sequencing was by immunoSEQ multiplex PCR. The sample lists around 74,000 clones; around 92% were seen once. This CDR3 spans 13 amino acids. The germline gives CDR1 SGHRS, CDR2 YFSETQ. V was pared by 7 bases and J by 5 bases, with 16 bases between. The J gene is TRBJ2-7, the V gene TRBV5-1, with D perhaps TRBD1 (6 bases). The receptor was isolated from a woman aged 55-75 years in good health. The sequenced material came from blood. The CDR3 is CASSEQGFNEQYF. CDR3 sequence (DNA): TGCGCCAGCTCTGAACAGGGTTTCAACGAGCAGTACTTC.